One and the same sample provided the 16 T cell receptor beta chains below, sequenced in a study of neurological immune-mediated disorders (dated by TCRdb to the late 2010s). The method behind the library was 5' RACE. TCRdb shows the sequencer as Illumina HiSeq 2500. TCRdb cleaned the public reads at Q25 with fastp, built clones with MiXCR and kept in-frame beta chains. One record per CDR3 amino acid sequence lists the most common genes and DNA. The sample table holds approximately 90,000 distinct CDR3 sequences, of which 3.5% were seen once. 5% to 7.5% of the sample belongs to the ten largest clones. The sequencing sample was made of PBMCs. These receptors originate from a woman younger than 35 with multiple sclerosis.

The table lists this clonotype with many counts. The chain recombines TRBV7-8 with TRBJ2-7; D could derive from TRBD1 or TRBD2 (5 bases each). V was pared by 5 bases and J by 2 bases, with 13 bases between. The length of the CDR3 is 14 residues. CDR1 is SGHVS, CDR2 FQNEAQ, per germline. As DNA, the CDR3 is TGTGCCAGCAGCCCCAGGGACGGAGCCTACGAGCAGTACTTC. Residues: CASSPRDGAYEQYF. Looking up the rest from reference TRBV7-8 and TRBJ2-7 gives the full variable domain: GAGVSQSPRYKVAKRGQDVALRCDPISGHVSLFWYQQALGQGPEFLTYFQNEAQLDKSGLPSDRFFAERPEGSVSTLKIQRTQQEDSAVYLCASSPRDGAYEQYFGPGTRLTVT.

This clonotype was picked up a small number of times. A much larger clone sits a single nucleotide away, making a read error possible. The rearrangement joins TRBV12-3 or TRBV12-4 to TRBJ2-1, with TRBD1 matching 7 bases. V trimming: 6 bases; J trimming: 12 bases; junction bases outside the gene matches: 8. This CDR3 comprises 12 residues. CDR3 amino acids: CASRDDRVAQFF. The CDR3 region has the DNA TGTGCCAGCAGGGATGACAGGGTTGCGCAGTTCTTC.

This clonotype appeared a few times. The V call is TRBV5-6, the J call TRBJ2-1, with D unresolved. Germline CDR1 and CDR2: SGHDT and YYEEEE. V shed 1 base and J shed 7 bases, with 9 bases lying between them. CDR3 length: 13 residues. The CDR3: CASSLIGKNEQFF. DNA for the CDR3: TGTGCCAGCAGCTTGATAGGGAAGAATGAGCAGTTCTTC.

This clonotype was seen at least ten times. The chain recombines TRBV18 with TRBJ2-3; D not resolved. This CDR3 contains 13 residues. Germline assignment: CDR1 KGHSH and CDR2 LQKENI. V lost 3 bases, J lost 2 bases, and 6 bases lay in between. CDR3 protein: CASSPGITDTQYF. CDR3 DNA sequence: TGTGCCAGCTCACCGGGCATCACAGATACGCAGTATTTT.

This clonotype was recorded a few times. The chain couples TRBV4-2 to TRBJ2-7, with TRBD2 as a possible D gene (5 bases). Trimming removed 0 bases at V and 1 base at J, with 10 bases between. Looked up from germline, CDR1 is LGHNA and CDR2 is YNFKEQ. This CDR3 comprises 15 residues. CDR3 amino acids: CASSQDGLSSYEQYF. The DNA of the CDR3 is TGTGCCAGCAGCCAAGATGGACTTTCTTCCTACGAGCAGTACTTC.

This clonotype was observed at least ten times. The chain carries TRBV10-3 and TRBJ2-7; D not resolved. The CDR3 is 12 amino acids. The V gene lost 3 bases and the J gene lost 4 bases, with 7 bases spanning the gap. CDR1 and CDR2 (germline): ENHRY, SYGVKD. Written as DNA, the CDR3 is TGTGCCATCAGTGACTCCGGATACGAGCAGTACTTC. It translates to CAISDSGYEQYF.

Ten or more counts support this clonotype. The chain carries TRBV5-1 and TRBJ2-7, with a weak D call TRBD2 (6 bases). Germline values: CDR1 SGHRS, CDR2 YFSETQ. CDR3 length: 15 residues. V was clipped by 0 bases and J by 3 bases, with 13 bases between them. Written as DNA, the CDR3 is TGCGCCAGCAGCTTGGATGCAATGGGGGGCTACGAGCAGTACTTC. Protein sequence: CASSLDAMGGYEQYF.

In this sample, this clonotype turned up many times. The rearrangement links TRBV5-6 to TRBJ1-2; D is unresolved. CDR1 SGHDT and CDR2 YYEEEE come from the germline V gene. The CDR3 spans 14 residues. V gave up 1 base and J gave up 7 bases, with 14 bases separating them. CDR3 coding DNA: TGTGCCAGCAGCTTGTATTTGGAGGGAGTTGGCTACACCTTC. Translation gives CASSLYLEGVGYTF.

This clonotype was found many times. The rearrangement links TRBV12-3 or TRBV12-4 to TRBJ2-7, with a weak D call TRBD2 (6 bases). This CDR3 contains 15 residues. V lost 5 bases and J lost 0, with 14 bases in between. CDR3 in DNA: TGTGCCAGCAGTCCCGGAGGGATTAGCTCCTACGAGCAGTACTTC. Translating gives CASSPGGISSYEQYF.

The chain is built from TRBV7-6 and TRBJ1-1; weak D call: TRBD1 (6 bases). The germline V gene has CDR1 SGHVS and CDR2 FNYEAQ. Trimming stripped 5 bases from V and 4 bases from J, with 14 bases between. The CDR3 has 14 amino acids. The CDR3 region has the DNA TGTGCCAGCAGCCACGGACAGTTCGGCACTGAAGCTTTCTTT. It is translated as CASSHGQFGTEAFF.

This clonotype occurred many times. This chain links TRBV7-6 with TRBJ2-1; no definite D call. The CDR3 is 15 amino acids. V was trimmed by 4 bases and J by 0 bases, leaving 10 bases between them. From germline, CDR1 is SGHVS and CDR2 FNYEAQ. The CDR3 region is CASSSSTSSYNEQFF. The CDR3 region has the DNA TGTGCCAGCAGCTCATCGACCAGCTCCTACAATGAGCAGTTCTTC.

This clonotype was recorded many times. This rearrangement joins TRBV20-1 to TRBJ2-7; 8 nucleotides agree with TRBD2. In germline, CDR1 is DFQATT, CDR2 SNEGSKA (reference sequence). V gave up 3 bases and J gave up 2 bases; unmatched junction bases: 9. CDR3 length: 15 amino acids. This CDR3 reads CSASHREGFTYEQYF. CDR3 coding DNA: TGCAGTGCTAGTCATCGGGAGGGCTTCACCTACGAGCAGTACTTC.

This clonotype has ten or more counts. This chain uses TRBV7-2 with TRBJ2-6; possibly TRBD1 or TRBD2 for D (5 bases each). This CDR3 contains 16 residues. CDR1 SGHTA and CDR2 FQGNSA come from the germline V gene. V lost 3 bases, J lost 4 bases, and 13 bases lay in between. CDR3 nucleotide sequence: TGTGCCAGCAGCTTGAAGTCCGGGGCCGGGGCCAACGTCCTGACTTTC. Protein: CASSLKSGAGANVLTF.

This clonotype came up many times. The chain combines TRBV5-6 with TRBJ2-3; 7 positions agree with TRBD1. The CDR3 has 16 amino acids. Germline CDR1 is SGHDT and CDR2 is YYEEEE. V lost 3 bases, J lost 5 bases, and 12 bases stayed unmatched. CDR3 amino acids: CASSYRTGSILDTQYF. The CDR3 coding sequence is TGTGCCAGCAGCTACCGGACAGGATCGATTTTAGATACGCAGTATTTT.

This clonotype came up a few times. The CDR3 region has the DNA TGCAGCGCCTCCCCCGGGACTAGCGGGGGGGGGTACGAAGAGACCCAGTACTTC. Translating it yields CSASPGTSGGGYEETQYF. This chain joins TRBV29-1 and TRBJ2-5; TRBD2 aligns across 16 bases. From germline, CDR1 is SQVTM and CDR2 ANQGSEA. The J segment lost 3 bases and the V segment lost 7 bases, leaving 14 bases of the junction unmatched. The CDR3 sequence is 18 residues long.

This clonotype was picked up a small number of times. The V and J genes are TRBV25-1 and TRBJ2-3; 7 bases line up with TRBD2. J was trimmed by 4 bases and V by 3 bases; bases with no gene match: 13. Germline V lookup: CDR1 MGHDK, CDR2 SYGVNS. The CDR3 is 17 residues long. CDR3 loop: CASSDLFRGEAADTQYF. The CDR3 DNA reads TGTGCCAGCAGTGATTTGTTCCGGGGGGAAGCCGCAGATACGCAGTATTTT.